This T cell receptor beta chain was identified during a study of T cell responses to AZD1222 COVID-19 vaccine. This clone showed up just once. Some clones are missing from TCRdb's copy, which holds only in-frame ones; the method was immunoSEQ multiplex PCR. The sample has 150,000 to 200,000 clones, less than 95% seen once; the top ten hold less than 6.5%. Germline V gene sequence: CDR1 SNHLY, CDR2 FYNNEI. CDR3 length: 14 amino acids. V dropped 6 bases and J dropped 7; count of bases not matched to a gene: 8. The sequence was obtained from an adult who received the AZD1222 COVID-19 vaccine. The source material was peripheral blood, sampled 28 days after the second AZD1222 dose. The gene calls are TRBV2 and TRBJ1-5, with TRBD1 matching over 8 bases. In DNA form, the CDR3 reads TGTGCCAGCAGAAAGGACAGGGTACGACAGCCCCAGCATTTT. Its protein is CASRKDRVRQPQHF.